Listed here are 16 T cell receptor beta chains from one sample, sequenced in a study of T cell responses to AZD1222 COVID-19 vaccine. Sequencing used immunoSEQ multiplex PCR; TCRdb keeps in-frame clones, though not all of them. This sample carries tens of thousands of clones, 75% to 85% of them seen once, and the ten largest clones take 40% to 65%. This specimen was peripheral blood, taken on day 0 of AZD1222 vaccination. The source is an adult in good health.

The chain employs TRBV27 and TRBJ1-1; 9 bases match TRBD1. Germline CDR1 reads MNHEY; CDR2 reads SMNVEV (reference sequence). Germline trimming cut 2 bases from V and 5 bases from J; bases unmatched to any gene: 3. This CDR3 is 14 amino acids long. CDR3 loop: CASSLRDRATEAFF. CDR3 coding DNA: TGTGCCAGCAGTTTAAGGGACAGGGCGACTGAAGCTTTCTTT.

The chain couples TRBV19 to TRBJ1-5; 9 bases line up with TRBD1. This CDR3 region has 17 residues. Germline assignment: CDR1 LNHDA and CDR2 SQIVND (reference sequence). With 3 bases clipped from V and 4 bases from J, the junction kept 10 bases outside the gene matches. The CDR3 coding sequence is TGTGCCAGTAGTATTAAAACAGGGGGCGCGAGGAATCAGCCCCAGCATTTT. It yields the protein CASSIKTGGARNQPQHF.

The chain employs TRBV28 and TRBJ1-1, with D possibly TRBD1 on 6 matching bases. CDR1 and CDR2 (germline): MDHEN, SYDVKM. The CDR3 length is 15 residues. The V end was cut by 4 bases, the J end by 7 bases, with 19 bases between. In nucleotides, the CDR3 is TGTGCCAGCAGTTGGGGGGGGGCGCGAAAGAATGAAGCTTTCTTT. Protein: CASSWGGARKNEAFF.

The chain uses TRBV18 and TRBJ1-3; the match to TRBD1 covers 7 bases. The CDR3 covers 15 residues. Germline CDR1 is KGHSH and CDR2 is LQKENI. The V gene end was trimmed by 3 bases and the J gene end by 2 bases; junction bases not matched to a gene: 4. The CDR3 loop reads CASSPGTVAGNTIYF. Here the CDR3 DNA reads TGTGCCAGCTCACCTGGGACAGTCGCTGGAAACACCATATATTTT. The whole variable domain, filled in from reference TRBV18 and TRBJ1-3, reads NAGVMQNPRHLVRRRGQEARLRCSPMKGHSHVYWYRQLPEEGLKFMVYLQKENIIDESGMPKERFSAEFPKEGPSILRIQQVVRGDSAAYFCASSPGTVAGNTIYFGEGSWLTVV.

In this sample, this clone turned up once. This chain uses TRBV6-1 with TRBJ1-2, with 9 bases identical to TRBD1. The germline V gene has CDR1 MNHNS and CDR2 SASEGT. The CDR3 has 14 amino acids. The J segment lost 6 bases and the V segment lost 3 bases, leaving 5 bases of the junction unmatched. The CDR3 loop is CASSENRDRDGYTF. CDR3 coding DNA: TGTGCCAGCAGTGAGAACCGGGACAGGGATGGCTACACCTTC.

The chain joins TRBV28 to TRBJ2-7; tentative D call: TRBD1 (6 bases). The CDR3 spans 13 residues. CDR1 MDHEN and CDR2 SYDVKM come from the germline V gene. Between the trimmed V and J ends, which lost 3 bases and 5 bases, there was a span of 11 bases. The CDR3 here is CASSFWGRNEQYF. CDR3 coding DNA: TGTGCCAGCAGTTTTTGGGGGCGCAACGAGCAGTACTTC.

CDR3 DNA sequence: TGTGCCAGCAGCGTAGCCTACAGGGGCGGCATTCAGTACTTC. It translates to CASSVAYRGGIQYF. This chain links TRBV9 with TRBJ2-4; 7 positions match TRBD1. Germline V CDR1 and CDR2: SGDLS, YYNGEE. V trimming: 0 bases; J trimming: 9 bases; junction bases outside the gene matches: 6. The CDR3 extends over 14 amino acids.

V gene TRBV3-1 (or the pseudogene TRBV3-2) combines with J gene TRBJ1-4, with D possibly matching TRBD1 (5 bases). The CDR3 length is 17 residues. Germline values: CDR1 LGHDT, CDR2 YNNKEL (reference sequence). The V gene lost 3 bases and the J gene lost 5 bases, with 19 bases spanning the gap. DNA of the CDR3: TGTGCCAGCAGCCACCACACGGGGGGACGGCTGAATGAAAAACTGTTTTTT. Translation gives CASSHHTGGRLNEKLFF.

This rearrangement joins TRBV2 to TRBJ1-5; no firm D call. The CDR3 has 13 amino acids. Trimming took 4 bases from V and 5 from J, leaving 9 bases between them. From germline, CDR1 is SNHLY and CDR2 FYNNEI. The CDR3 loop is CASSGELDQPQHF. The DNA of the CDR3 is TGTGCCAGCAGTGGTGAATTGGATCAGCCCCAGCATTTT.

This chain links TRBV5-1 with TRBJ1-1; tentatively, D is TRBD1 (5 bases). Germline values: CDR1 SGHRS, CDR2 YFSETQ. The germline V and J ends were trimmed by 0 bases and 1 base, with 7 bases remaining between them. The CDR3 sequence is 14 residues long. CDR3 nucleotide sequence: TGCGCCAGCAGCTTGGACAGGCCGAACACTGAAGCTTTCTTT. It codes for CASSLDRPNTEAFF.

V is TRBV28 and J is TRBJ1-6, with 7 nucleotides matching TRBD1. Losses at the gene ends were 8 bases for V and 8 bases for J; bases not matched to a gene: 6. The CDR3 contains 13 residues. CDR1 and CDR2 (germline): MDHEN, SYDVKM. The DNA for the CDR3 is TGTGCCAGCCGAGGGGACAGATATTCACCCCTCCACTTT. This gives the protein CASRGDRYSPLHF.

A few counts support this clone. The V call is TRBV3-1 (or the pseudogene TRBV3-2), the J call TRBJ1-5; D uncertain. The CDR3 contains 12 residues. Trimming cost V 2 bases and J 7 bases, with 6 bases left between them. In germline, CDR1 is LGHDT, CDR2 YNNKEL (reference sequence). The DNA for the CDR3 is TGTGCCAGCAGCCAACGGGAACAGCCCCAGCATTTT. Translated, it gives CASSQREQPQHF.

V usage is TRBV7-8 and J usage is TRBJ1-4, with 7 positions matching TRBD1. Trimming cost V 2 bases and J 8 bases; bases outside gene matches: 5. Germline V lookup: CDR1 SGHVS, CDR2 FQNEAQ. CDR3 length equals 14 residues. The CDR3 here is CASSLKGAGEKLFF. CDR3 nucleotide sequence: TGTGCCAGCAGCTTAAAGGGGGCAGGAGAAAAACTGTTTTTT.

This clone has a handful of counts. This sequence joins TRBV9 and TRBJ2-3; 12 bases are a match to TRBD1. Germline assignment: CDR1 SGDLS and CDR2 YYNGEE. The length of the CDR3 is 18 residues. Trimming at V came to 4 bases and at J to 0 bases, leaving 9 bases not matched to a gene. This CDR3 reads CASSHTGTGGASTDTQYF. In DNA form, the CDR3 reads TGTGCCAGCAGCCATACCGGGACAGGGGGCGCCAGCACAGATACGCAGTATTTT. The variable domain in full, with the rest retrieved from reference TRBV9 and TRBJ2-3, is DSGVTQTPKHLITATGQRVTLRCSPRSGDLSVYWYQQSLDQGLQFLIQYYNGEERAKGNILERFSAQQFPDLHSELNLSSLELGDSALYFCASSHTGTGGASTDTQYFGPGTRLTVL.

This chain's CDR3 is CATNSDSGNTIYF. In nucleotides, the CDR3 is TGTGCCACGAACTCGGATTCTGGAAACACCATATATTTT. The J gene is TRBJ1-3, the V gene TRBV12-3 or TRBV12-4; D uncertain. V was clipped by 10 bases and J by 1 base, with 11 bases between them. The CDR3 sequence is 13 residues long.

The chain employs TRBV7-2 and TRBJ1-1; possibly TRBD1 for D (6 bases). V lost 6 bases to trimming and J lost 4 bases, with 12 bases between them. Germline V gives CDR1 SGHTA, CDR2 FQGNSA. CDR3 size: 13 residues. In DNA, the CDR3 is TGTGCCAGCAGACAACAGGGAATCACTGAAGCTTTCTTT. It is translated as CASRQQGITEAFF.